The source of this T cell receptor beta chain is a study of read filtering for tumor transcriptome and immune sequencing. Study-level information: DNase treatment preceded whole-transcriptome library preparation.

The sample holds many counts of this clonotype. The CDR3 covers 18 residues. After removal of 6 bases from V and 1 base from J, the junction contained 15 bases not matched to a gene. Molecular barcoded adaptors covering alpha/delta and beta/gamma chains were used on 400 ng RNA. TCRdb used MiXCR to reprocess the reads, holding one entry per CDR3 protein. This sample carries over 45,000 distinct CDR3 sequences, 20% of them seen once, and the ten largest clones take more than 30%. The clonotype comes from a donor at least 40 years old with multiple myeloma. Material for sequencing was a population of CD138-negative cells sorted from bone marrow. The J gene is TRBJ1-5, the V gene TRBV12-3 or TRBV12-4; 7 positions match TRBD1. The CDR3 reads CASSSSHRGIRSNQPQHF. The CDR3 nucleotides read TGTGCCAGCAGCTCTTCTCACAGGGGAATCAGAAGCAATCAGCCCCAGCATTTT.